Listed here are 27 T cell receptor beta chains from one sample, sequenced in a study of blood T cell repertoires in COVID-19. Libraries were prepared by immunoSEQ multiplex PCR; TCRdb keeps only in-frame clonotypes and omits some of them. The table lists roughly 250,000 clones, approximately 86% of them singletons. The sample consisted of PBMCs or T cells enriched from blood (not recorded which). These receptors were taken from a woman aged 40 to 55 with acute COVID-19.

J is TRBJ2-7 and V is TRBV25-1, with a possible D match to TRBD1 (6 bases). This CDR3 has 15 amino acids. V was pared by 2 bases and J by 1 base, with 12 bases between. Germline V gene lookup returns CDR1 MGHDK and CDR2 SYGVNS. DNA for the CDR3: TGTGCCAGCAGTGAAACAGGGACCGGGTCCTACGAGCAGTACTTC. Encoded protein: CASSETGTGSYEQYF.

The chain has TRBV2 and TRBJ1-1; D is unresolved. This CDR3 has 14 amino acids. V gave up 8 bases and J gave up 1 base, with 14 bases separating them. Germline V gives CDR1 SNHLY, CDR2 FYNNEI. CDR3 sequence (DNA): TGTGCCAGCGCCGAGGGCGCGTCGAACACTGAAGCTTTCTTT. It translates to CASAEGASNTEAFF.

The CDR3 bases are TGTGCCAGCAGCCAAGTCCTAGCGGGAGCTGCGCAGTACTTC. It translates to CASSQVLAGAAQYF. This chain links TRBV3-1 (or the pseudogene TRBV3-2) with TRBJ2-7; TRBD2 agrees at 10 bases. Germline-derived CDR1 and CDR2 are LGHDT and YNNKEL (reference sequence). V shed 1 base and J 9 bases; nucleotides not matched to a gene: 6. CDR3 size: 14 residues.

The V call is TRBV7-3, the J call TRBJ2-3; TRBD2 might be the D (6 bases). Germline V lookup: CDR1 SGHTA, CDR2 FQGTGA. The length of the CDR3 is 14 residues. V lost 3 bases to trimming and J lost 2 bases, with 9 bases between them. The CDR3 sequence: CASSFGGATDTQYF. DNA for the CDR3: TGTGCCAGCAGCTTTGGCGGGGCCACAGATACGCAGTATTTT.

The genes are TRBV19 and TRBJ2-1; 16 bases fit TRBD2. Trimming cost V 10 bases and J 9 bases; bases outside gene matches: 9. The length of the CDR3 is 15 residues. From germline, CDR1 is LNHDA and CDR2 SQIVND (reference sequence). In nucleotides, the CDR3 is TGTGCCACCCAAACGGGACTAGCGGGAGGGGTTGAGCAGTTCTTC. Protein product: CATQTGLAGGVEQFF. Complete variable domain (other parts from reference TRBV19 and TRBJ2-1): DGGITQSPKYLFRKEGQNVTLSCEQNLNHDAMYWYRQDPGQGLRLIYYSQIVNDFQKGDIAEGYSVSREKKESFPLTVTSAQKNPTAFYLCATQTGLAGGVEQFFGPGTRLTVL.

The CDR3 spells CASSLAGTSYNEQFF. In DNA, the CDR3 is TGCGCCAGCAGCTTGGCCGGGACTAGTTACAATGAGCAGTTCTTC. This rearrangement joins TRBV5-1 to TRBJ2-1, with 8 bases aligning to TRBD2. Trimming took 0 bases from V and 4 from J; bases not matched to a gene: 3. Germline V gives CDR1 SGHRS, CDR2 YFSETQ. The CDR3 consists of 15 residues.

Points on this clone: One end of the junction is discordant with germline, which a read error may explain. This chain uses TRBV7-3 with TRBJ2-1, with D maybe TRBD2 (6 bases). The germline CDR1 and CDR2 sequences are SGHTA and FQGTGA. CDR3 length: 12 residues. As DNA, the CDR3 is TGTGCCAGCAGCCAGGGAGCGGGTGGTTTGCTCTTC. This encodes CASSQGAGGLLF.

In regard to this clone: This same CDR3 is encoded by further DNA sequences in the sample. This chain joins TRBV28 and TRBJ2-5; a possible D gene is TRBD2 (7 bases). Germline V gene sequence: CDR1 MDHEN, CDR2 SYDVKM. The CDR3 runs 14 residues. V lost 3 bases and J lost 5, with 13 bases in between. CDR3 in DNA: TGTGCCAGCAGTTTTGGGGGGGCCGGGGAGACCCAGTACTTC. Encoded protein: CASSFGGAGETQYF.

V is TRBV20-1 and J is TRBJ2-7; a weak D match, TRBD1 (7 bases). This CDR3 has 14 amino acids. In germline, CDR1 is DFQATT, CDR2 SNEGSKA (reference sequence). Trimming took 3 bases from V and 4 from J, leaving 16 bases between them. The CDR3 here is CSASSGGQMYEQYF. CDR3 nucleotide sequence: TGCAGTGCTAGTTCCGGGGGACAGATGTACGAGCAGTACTTC.

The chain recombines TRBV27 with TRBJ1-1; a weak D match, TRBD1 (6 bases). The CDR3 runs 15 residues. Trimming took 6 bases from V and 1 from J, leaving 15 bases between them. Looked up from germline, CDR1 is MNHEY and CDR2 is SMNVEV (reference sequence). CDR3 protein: CASRQGVIANTEAFF. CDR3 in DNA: TGTGCCAGCAGACAGGGCGTAATCGCGAACACTGAAGCTTTCTTT.

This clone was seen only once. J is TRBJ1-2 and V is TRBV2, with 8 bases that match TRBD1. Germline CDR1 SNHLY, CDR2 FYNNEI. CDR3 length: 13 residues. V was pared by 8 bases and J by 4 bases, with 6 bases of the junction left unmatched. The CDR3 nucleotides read TGTGCCAGCGCAGGGGGCGCAGGCTATGGCTACACCTTC. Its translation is CASAGGAGYGYTF.

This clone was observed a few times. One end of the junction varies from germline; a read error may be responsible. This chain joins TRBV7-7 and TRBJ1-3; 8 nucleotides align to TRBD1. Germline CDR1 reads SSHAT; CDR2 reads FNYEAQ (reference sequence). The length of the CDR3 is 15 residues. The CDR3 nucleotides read TGTGCTAGCAGCAAAGACAGGGGATCTGGAAACACCATATATTTT. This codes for CASSKDRGSGNTIYF. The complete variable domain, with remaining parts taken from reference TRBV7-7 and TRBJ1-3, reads GAGVSQSPRYKVTKRGQDVTLRCDPISSHATLYWYQQALGQGPEFLTYFNYEAQPDKSGLPSDRFSAERPEGSISTLTIQRTEQRDSAMYRCASSKDRGSGNTIYFGEGSWLTVV.

CDR3 DNA: TGTGCCAGCAGAGAGGACAGGGGGTACCAAGAGACCCAGTACTTC. It codes for CASREDRGYQETQYF. The J gene is TRBJ2-5, the V gene TRBV2; 10 nucleotides line up with TRBD1. There are 15 residues in the CDR3. The germline gives CDR1 SNHLY, CDR2 FYNNEI. Trimming at V came to 6 bases and at J to 0 bases, leaving 4 bases not matched to a gene.

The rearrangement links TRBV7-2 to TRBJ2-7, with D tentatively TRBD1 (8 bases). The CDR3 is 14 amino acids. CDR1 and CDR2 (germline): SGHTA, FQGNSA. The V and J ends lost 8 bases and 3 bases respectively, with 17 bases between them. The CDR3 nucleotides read TGTGCCAGCGCACGAAACAGGGGGGGCTACGAGCAGTACTTC. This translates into CASARNRGGYEQYF.

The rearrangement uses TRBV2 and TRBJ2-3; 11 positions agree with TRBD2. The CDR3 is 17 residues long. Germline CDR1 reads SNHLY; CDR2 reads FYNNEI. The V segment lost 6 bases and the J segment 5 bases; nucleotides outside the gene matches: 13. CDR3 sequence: CASRYSTSGSFGDTQYF. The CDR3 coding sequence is TGTGCCAGCAGATACTCTACTAGCGGGAGTTTCGGAGATACGCAGTATTTT.

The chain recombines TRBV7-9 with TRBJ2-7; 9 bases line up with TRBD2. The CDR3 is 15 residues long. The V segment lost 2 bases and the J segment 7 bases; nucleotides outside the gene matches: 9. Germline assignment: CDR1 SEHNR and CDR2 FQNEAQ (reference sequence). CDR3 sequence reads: CASSLSSASGMEQYF. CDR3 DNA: TGTGCCAGCAGCTTATCGTCTGCTAGCGGGATGGAGCAGTACTTC.

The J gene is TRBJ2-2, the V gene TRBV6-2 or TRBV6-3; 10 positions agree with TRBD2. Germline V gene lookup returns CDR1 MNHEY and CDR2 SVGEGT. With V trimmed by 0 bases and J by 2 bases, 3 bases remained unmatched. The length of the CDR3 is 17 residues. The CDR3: CASSYSSGRKNTGELFF. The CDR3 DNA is TGTGCCAGCAGTTACTCTAGCGGGAGGAAAAACACCGGGGAGCTGTTTTTT.

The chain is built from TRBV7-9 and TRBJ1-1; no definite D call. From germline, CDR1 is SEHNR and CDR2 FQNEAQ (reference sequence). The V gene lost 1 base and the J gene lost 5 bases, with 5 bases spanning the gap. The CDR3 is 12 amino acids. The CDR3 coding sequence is TGTGCCAGCAGCTTAGGAGAGACTGAAGCTTTCTTT. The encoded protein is CASSLGETEAFF.

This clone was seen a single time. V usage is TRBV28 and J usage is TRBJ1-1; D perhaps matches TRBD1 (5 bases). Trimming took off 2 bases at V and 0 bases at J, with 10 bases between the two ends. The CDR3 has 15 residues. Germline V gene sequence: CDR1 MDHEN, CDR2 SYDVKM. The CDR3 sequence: CASSLAGRVNTEAFF. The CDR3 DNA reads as TGTGCCAGCAGTTTAGCAGGGAGGGTGAACACTGAAGCTTTCTTT.

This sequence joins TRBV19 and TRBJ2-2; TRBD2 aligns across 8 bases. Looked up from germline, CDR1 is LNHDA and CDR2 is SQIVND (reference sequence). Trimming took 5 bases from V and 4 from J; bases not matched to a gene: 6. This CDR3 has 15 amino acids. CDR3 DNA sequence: TGTGCCAGTAGTCCCGGGACTAGGGGCACCGGGGAGCTGTTTTTT. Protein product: CASSPGTRGTGELFF.

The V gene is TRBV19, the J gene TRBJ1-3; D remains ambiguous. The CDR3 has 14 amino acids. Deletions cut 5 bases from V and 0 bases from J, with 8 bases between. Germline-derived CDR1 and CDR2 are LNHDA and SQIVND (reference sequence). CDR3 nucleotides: TGTGCCAGTAGTCCTTCTAACTCTGGAAACACCATATATTTT. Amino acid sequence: CASSPSNSGNTIYF.

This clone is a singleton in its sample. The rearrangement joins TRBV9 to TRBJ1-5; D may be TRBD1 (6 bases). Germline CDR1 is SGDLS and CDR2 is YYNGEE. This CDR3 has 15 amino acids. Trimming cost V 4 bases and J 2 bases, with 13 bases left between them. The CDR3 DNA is TGTGCCAGCAGCTATCATGAGGGGGGCAATCAGCCCCAGCATTTT. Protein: CASSYHEGGNQPQHF.

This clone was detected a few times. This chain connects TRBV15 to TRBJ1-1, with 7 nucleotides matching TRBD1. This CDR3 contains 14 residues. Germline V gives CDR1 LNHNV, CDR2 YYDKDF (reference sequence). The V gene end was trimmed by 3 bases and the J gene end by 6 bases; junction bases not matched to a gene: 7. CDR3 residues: CATSSQTGSPEAFF. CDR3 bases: TGTGCCACCAGCAGCCAGACAGGGTCCCCTGAAGCTTTCTTT.

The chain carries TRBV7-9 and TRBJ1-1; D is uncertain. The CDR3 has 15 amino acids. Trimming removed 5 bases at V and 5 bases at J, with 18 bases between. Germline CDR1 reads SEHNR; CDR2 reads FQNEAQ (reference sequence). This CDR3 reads CASSEDLGGWTEAFF. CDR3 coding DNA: TGTGCCAGCAGCGAGGACCTTGGAGGGTGGACTGAAGCTTTCTTT.

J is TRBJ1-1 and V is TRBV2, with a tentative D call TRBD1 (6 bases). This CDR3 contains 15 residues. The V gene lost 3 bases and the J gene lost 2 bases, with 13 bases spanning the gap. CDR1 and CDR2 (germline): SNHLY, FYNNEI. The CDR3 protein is CASSEVTGINTEAFF. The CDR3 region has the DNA TGTGCCAGCAGTGAGGTAACAGGGATTAACACTGAAGCTTTCTTT.

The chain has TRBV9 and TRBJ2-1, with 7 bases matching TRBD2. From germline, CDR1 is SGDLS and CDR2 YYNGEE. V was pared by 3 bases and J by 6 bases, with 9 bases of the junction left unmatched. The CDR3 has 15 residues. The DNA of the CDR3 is TGTGCCAGCAGCGCCCACCAGCGGGATGGCAATGAGCAGTTCTTC. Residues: CASSAHQRDGNEQFF.

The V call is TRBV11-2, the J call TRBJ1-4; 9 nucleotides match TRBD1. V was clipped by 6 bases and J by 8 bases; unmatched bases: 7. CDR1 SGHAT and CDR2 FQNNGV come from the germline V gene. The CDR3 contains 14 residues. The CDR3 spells CASRRTGVDEKLFF. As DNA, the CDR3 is TGTGCCAGCAGACGGACAGGGGTAGACGAAAAACTGTTTTTT.